Presented here are 11 T cell receptor beta chains from one specimen sequenced in a study of cytomegalovirus exposure and HLA in healthy donors. PCR employed 60 Vbeta and 13 Jbeta primers. This table comes from immunoSEQ multiplex PCR, and its TCRdb copy is limited to in-frame clones, with some not included. The sample carries about 110,000 clones, about four fifths recorded once. Sequenced material: PBMCs. Receptor source: a woman in her 50s in good health and CMV-seropositive.

V gene TRBV19 combines with J gene TRBJ2-3; no firm D call. CDR1 is LNHDA and CDR2 is SQIVND in the germline V gene (reference sequence). Deletions cut 3 bases from V and 3 bases from J, with 4 bases between. This CDR3 spans 12 amino acids. The CDR3 DNA reads TGTGCCAGTAGTATTACAACAGATACGCAGTATTTT. Translating gives CASSITTDTQYF.

CDR3 loop: CASTPRGDNYGYTF. In DNA, the CDR3 is TGTGCCAGCACCCCTCGGGGAGATAACTATGGCTACACCTTC. The J gene is TRBJ1-2, the V gene TRBV6-6; D ambiguous. Germline V gene sequence: CDR1 MNHNY, CDR2 SVGAGI (reference sequence). Trimming pared 7 bases from V and 1 base from J, leaving 13 bases between. The CDR3 runs to 14 residues.

V and J are TRBV5-1 and TRBJ2-3; D is undetermined. Trimming took 0 bases from V and 2 from J, leaving 7 bases between them. The CDR3 spans 14 residues. Looked up from germline, CDR1 is SGHRS and CDR2 is YFSETQ. The CDR3 bases are TGCGCCAGCAGCTTGGTTGTTCTCACAGATACGCAGTATTTT. It yields the protein CASSLVVLTDTQYF.

The V and J genes are TRBV27 and TRBJ1-5, with D perhaps matching TRBD1 (5 bases). CDR1 is MNHEY, CDR2 SMNVEV, per germline (reference sequence). Trimming left V 5 bases short and J 7 bases short, with 18 bases between. This CDR3 has 15 residues. CDR3 coding DNA: TGTGCCAGCAGTCTCGTCCAGGGTTCTGGGCAGCCCCAGCATTTT. It translates to CASSLVQGSGQPQHF.

This clone appeared a few times. The rearrangement uses TRBV6-1 and TRBJ1-1; unclear D gene. V lost 4 bases to trimming and J lost 5 bases, with 14 bases between them. Germline assignment: CDR1 MNHNS and CDR2 SASEGT. This CDR3 is built from 14 residues. The CDR3 loop reads CASSVLVRETEAFF. The CDR3 bases are TGTGCCAGCAGTGTATTGGTCCGGGAGACTGAAGCTTTCTTT.

J is TRBJ2-7 and V is TRBV5-1, with D possibly matching TRBD1 (5 bases). The CDR3 is 13 amino acids. V lost 5 bases to trimming and J lost 5 bases, with 14 bases between them. The germline V gene has CDR1 SGHRS and CDR2 YFSETQ. For the CDR3, the DNA is TGCGCCAGCAGTCCACAGGTCTGGAACGAGCAGTACTTC. It is translated as CASSPQVWNEQYF.

This sequence joins TRBV11-2 and TRBJ1-2; 8 positions match TRBD1. V lost 3 bases and J lost 3; bases outside the gene matches: 3. The CDR3 length is 14 residues. Looked up from germline, CDR1 is SGHAT and CDR2 is FQNNGV. CDR3 in DNA: TGTGCCAGCAGCTTTACGACAGGGGACTATGGCTACACCTTC. Translated: CASSFTTGDYGYTF. The full variable domain, its missing parts supplied by reference TRBV11-2 and TRBJ1-2, is EAGVAQSPRYKIIEKRQSVAFWCNPISGHATLYWYQQILGQGPKLLIQFQNNGVVDDSQLPKDRFSAERLKGVDSTLKIQPAKLEDSAVYLCASSFTTGDYGYTFGSGTRLTVV.

The chain joins TRBV5-1 to TRBJ2-5, with D possibly matching TRBD2 (5 bases). Matching the DNA end better, TRBJ2-7 makes the J call doubtful. The CDR3 loop spans 13 amino acids. Germline lookup yields CDR1 SGHRS and CDR2 YFSETQ. The CDR3, as DNA: TGCGCCAGCAGACTGGAGAGGGACTACGAGCAGTACTTC. This encodes CASRLERDYEQYF.

The chain has TRBV7-3 and TRBJ2-5, with D tentatively TRBD2 (7 bases). Germline V gene data show CDR1 as SGHTA and CDR2 as FQGTGA. The CDR3 runs 13 residues. The V end lost 8 bases, the J end lost 5 bases, and 15 bases lay between the germline ends. The CDR3 DNA reads TGTGCCAGCCGTCGGGGGGCCGGGGAGACCCAGTACTTC. Protein: CASRRGAGETQYF.

The chain combines TRBV6-1 with TRBJ2-4; tentative D call: TRBD2 (5 bases). The CDR3 sequence is 11 residues long. Germline-derived CDR1 and CDR2 are MNHNS and SASEGT. The V and J ends lost 11 bases and 8 bases respectively, with 13 bases between them. This CDR3 is CASPRGDIQYF. The CDR3, as DNA: TGTGCCTCCCCCCGGGGAGACATTCAGTACTTC.

Only a few counts were recorded for this clone. The chain combines TRBV6-5 with TRBJ1-5; D is perhaps TRBD1 (6 bases). Deletions cut 2 bases from V and 1 base from J, with 12 bases between. Germline loops: CDR1 MNHEY, CDR2 SVGAGI. CDR3 length: 16 residues. The CDR3 region has the DNA TGTGCCAGCAGTTACGGACAGCCCCTAAGCAATCAGCCCCAGCATTTT. Translated: CASSYGQPLSNQPQHF.